What follows is one T cell receptor beta chain and its context. What it recognizes is unknown. The primer mix had 60 Vbeta and 13 Jbeta primers. The protocol was immunoSEQ multiplex PCR, while the TCRdb copy is restricted to in-frame clones and leaves out a portion. The profile shows about 150,000 clones, about 71% of them singletons. Germline V gene lookup returns CDR1 SGHNT and CDR2 YENEEA. The V and J ends lost 5 bases and 3 bases, in that order; junction bases with no gene match: 5. This CDR3 comprises 15 residues. These data originate in a study of cytomegalovirus exposure and HLA in healthy donors. Study-wide points: HLA alleles were associated with around 17,000 TCR beta sequences in a later analysis at 0.05 false discovery rate. An apparent linkage of common viral pathogens to several of the most significant clusters emerged in a later analysis. Immune exposure was documented only through CMV serostatus.

This clonotype was sampled from a woman in her sixties or seventies in good health and CMV-seropositive. Sample: PBMCs. The chain links TRBV11-3 to TRBJ2-5; 11 positions agree with TRBD2. The CDR3 loop reads CASSPGGLAEETQYF. CDR3 in DNA: TGTGCCAGCAGCCCAGGGGGACTAGCGGAAGAGACCCAGTACTTC.